Listed below are T cell receptor beta chains from one sample, sequenced in a study of blood T cell repertoires in COVID-19. Sequencing used immunoSEQ multiplex PCR; TCRdb keeps in-frame clones, though not all of them. This table holds under 60,000 clones, 80% to 90% found once. The sample taken for sequencing was peripheral blood. All receptors derive from a human donor with active COVID-19. The donor label of this sample is uncertain. CDR3s include the opening cysteine and the closing phenylalanine or tryptophan. Each record gives: clone size, V gene, D gene, J gene, CDR3 DNA, CDR3 protein. A D gene is named only where the DNA matches it firmly. Clone size is given for some rows only: seen once, a few or many times, or a class if the clone is expanded.

-	TRBV7-3	-	TRBJ2-2	TGTGCCAGCACCAAAGGGAGCGGTACGAACACCGGGGAGCTGTTTTTT	CASTKGSGTNTGELFF
-	TRBV5-4	TRBD2	TRBJ2-1	TGTGCCAGCAGCCCAACTAGCGGGGGGGACAATGAGCAGTTCTTC	CASSPTSGGDNEQFF
-	TRBV11-1	-	TRBJ2-5	TGTGCCAGCAGCTTAGGAGGGAGCCAAGAGACCCAGTACTTC	CASSLGGSQETQYF
-	TRBV6-5	TRBD1	TRBJ2-7	TGTGCCAGCAGAAACAGGGGTGGCTACGAGCAGTACTTC	CASRNRGGYEQYF
-	TRBV11-2	-	TRBJ2-5	TGTGCCAGCAGCTTAGGGTCAGTCCAAGAGACCCAGTACTTC	CASSLGSVQETQYF
-	TRBV9	-	TRBJ2-7	TGTGCCAGCAGCGTCTCTCCGGGATATTCCTCCTACGAGCAGTACTTC	CASSVSPGYSSYEQYF
-	TRBV2	-	TRBJ2-7	TGTGCCAGCAGTGAATATGCCGGCTCCTACGAGCAGTACTTC	CASSEYAGSYEQYF
-	TRBV6-6	TRBD1	TRBJ2-7	TGTGCCAGCAGTTGGGGACAGACCTACGAGCAGTACTTC	CASSWGQTYEQYF
-	TRBV11-3	-	TRBJ2-2	TGTGCCAGCAGACGGGGCGGGGTTAACACCGGGGAGCTGTTTTTT	CASRRGGVNTGELFF
-	TRBV5-1	-	TRBJ1-1	TGCGCCAGCAGCTTGAAACTAGACACTGAAGCTTTCTTT	CASSLKLDTEAFF
-	TRBV4-1	TRBD1	TRBJ2-7	TGCGCCAGCAGCCATTCAGCGACAGGGGGCTACGAGCAGTACTTC	CASSHSATGGYEQYF
-	TRBV3-1/TRBV3-2	-	TRBJ2-3	TGTGCCAGCAGCCTTAGGAGCGGGACAGATACGCAGTATTTT	CASSLRSGTDTQYF
-	TRBV5-1	-	TRBJ2-1	TGCGCCAGCAGCTTGGGCGGGACAGTATCCAATGAGCAGTTCTTC	CASSLGGTVSNEQFF
-	TRBV5-1	-	TRBJ1-1	TGCGCCAGCAGCTTACTTGACAGCCGGAATGAAGCTTTCTTT	CASSLLDSRNEAFF
-	TRBV10-3	TRBD1	TRBJ1-6	TGTGCCATCAGCGACAGGGTGAATTCACCCCTCCACTTT	CAISDRVNSPLHF
once	TRBV5-1	-	TRBJ1-1	TGCGCCAGCAGCTTGGTGACGATGGGAGGCACTGAAGCTTTCTTT	CASSLVTMGGTEAFF
-	TRBV5-1	-	TRBJ2-3	TGCGCCAGCAGCTTGGGGGACACTTACACAGATACGCAGTATTTT	CASSLGDTYTDTQYF
-	TRBV6-5	-	TRBJ1-2	TGTGCCAGCAGTTACGACAGAATTTATGGCTACACCTTC	CASSYDRIYGYTF
-	TRBV7-7	TRBD1	TRBJ1-1	TGTGCTAGCAGCTTAGGACAGGGGACTGAAGCTTTCTTT	CASSLGQGTEAFF
-	TRBV19	-	TRBJ2-6	TGTGCCAGTAGTGAGGGACTGGGTACCTCTGGGGCCAACGTCCTGACTTTC	CASSEGLGTSGANVLTF
-	TRBV7-2	TRBD1	TRBJ1-2	TGTGCCAGCAGCCCGGTACCGGGACAGGGGTCCTATGGCTACACCTTC	CASSPVPGQGSYGYTF
-	TRBV9	TRBD2	TRBJ2-3	TGTGCCAGCCTTCCGGGACTAGAAGCAGATACGCAGTATTTT	CASLPGLEADTQYF
-	TRBV5-1	TRBD1	TRBJ1-2	TGCGCCAGCAGCGAAGGACAGGGAGGCTATGGCTACACCTTC	CASSEGQGGYGYTF
-	TRBV28	TRBD2	TRBJ2-7	TGTGCCAGCAGATCAGCGGGAGTCTCCTACGAGCAGTACTTC	CASRSAGVSYEQYF
-	TRBV10-3	TRBD2	TRBJ2-1	TGTGCCATCAGTACCAATAGCGGGAGGTACAATGAGCAGTTCTTC	CAISTNSGRYNEQFF
-	TRBV10-1	-	TRBJ2-1	TGCGCCAGCAGTGAGTCCCGCGGGGGCCTCTACAATGAGCAGTTCTTC	CASSESRGGLYNEQFF
-	TRBV9	-	TRBJ1-1	TGTGCCAGCAGCGAATACAAGAACACTGAAGCTTTCTTT	CASSEYKNTEAFF
-	TRBV6-5	TRBD1	TRBJ1-2	TGTGCCAGCAGCCCCACCGGACAGGGCGACTATGGCTACACCTTC	CASSPTGQGDYGYTF
-	TRBV11-2	TRBD2	TRBJ2-1	TGTGCCAGCAGCCTCGGGGGGGCAGGTGAGCAGTTCTTC	CASSLGGAGEQFF
-	TRBV6-2/TRBV6-3	TRBD1	TRBJ2-3	TGTGCCAGCAGTATAGGTCGACAGGGGGCAACGCAGTATTTT	CASSIGRQGATQYF
-	TRBV5-1	-	TRBJ1-1	TGCGCCAGCAGCTTGGCCAGAAACACTGAAGCTTTCTTT	CASSLARNTEAFF
once	TRBV28	TRBD2	TRBJ2-1	TGTGCCAGCAGTTTATCCTTAGCGGGAGGATACAATGAGCAGTTCTTC	CASSLSLAGGYNEQFF
-	TRBV29-1	-	TRBJ1-2	TGCAGCGTCCCCTGGGGAGGAGGCTACACCTTC	CSVPWGGGYTF
-	TRBV18	TRBD1	TRBJ1-4	TGTGCCAGCTCCCGTACAGGGGAAGGCGAAAAACTGTTTTTT	CASSRTGEGEKLFF
once	TRBV5-1	-	TRBJ2-7	TGCGCCAGCAGCTACGAACCAGGTAACGAGCAGTACTTC	CASSYEPGNEQYF